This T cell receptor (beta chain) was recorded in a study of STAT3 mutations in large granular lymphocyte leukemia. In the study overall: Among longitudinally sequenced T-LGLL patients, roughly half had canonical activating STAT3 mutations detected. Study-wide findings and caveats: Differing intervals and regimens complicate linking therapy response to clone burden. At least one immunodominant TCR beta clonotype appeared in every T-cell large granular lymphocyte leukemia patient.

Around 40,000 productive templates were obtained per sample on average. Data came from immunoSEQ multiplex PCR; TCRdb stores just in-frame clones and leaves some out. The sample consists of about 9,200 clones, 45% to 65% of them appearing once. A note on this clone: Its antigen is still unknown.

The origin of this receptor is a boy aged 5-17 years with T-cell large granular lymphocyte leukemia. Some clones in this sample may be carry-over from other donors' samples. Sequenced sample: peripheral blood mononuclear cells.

The CDR3 bases are TGTGCCAGCAGCCAACCCGTCCGGGTTAGCGGGGGTTTCAACGAGCAGTACTTC. Translated, it gives CASSQPVRVSGGFNEQYF. The chain couples TRBV7-9 to TRBJ2-7; 9 positions agree with TRBD2. The CDR3 covers 18 residues. The germline gives CDR1 SEHNR, CDR2 FQNEAQ (reference sequence). J lost 5 bases, V lost 5 bases, and 19 bases had no gene match.